A single sample gave rise to the 32 T cell receptor beta chains below, sequenced in a study of blood T cell repertoires in COVID-19. Repertoires were generated with immunoSEQ multiplex PCR, while TCRdb's copy carries only in-frame clones and drops some. The table includes more than 95,000 clones, about 88% detected once. The sequenced material came from peripheral blood. These TCRs come from a human donor in a cohort sampled during active COVID-19.

V and J are TRBV19 and TRBJ2-1, with 12 bases matching TRBD2. The germline V gene encodes CDR1 LNHDA and CDR2 SQIVND (reference sequence). The CDR3 consists of 16 residues. The V and J ends lost 4 bases and 10 bases, in that order; junction bases with no gene match: 11. CDR3 nucleotides: TGTGCCAGTAGTACCACGGGACTAGCGGGCCTCGTAGAGCAGTTCTTC. Translating gives CASSTTGLAGLVEQFF.

This chain uses TRBV28 with TRBJ1-5; weak D call: TRBD1 (6 bases). V was pared by 5 bases and J by 6 bases, with 14 bases between. Germline lookup yields CDR1 MDHEN and CDR2 SYDVKM. The CDR3 length is 14 residues. In nucleotides, the CDR3 is TGTGCCAGCAGTCCCGATGGGGGCAGTCAGCCCCAGCATTTT. It encodes CASSPDGGSQPQHF.

The chain couples TRBV5-4 to TRBJ1-2; TRBD1 agrees at 9 bases. After removal of 5 bases from V and 8 bases from J, the junction contained 10 bases not matched to a gene. The CDR3 runs 14 residues. Per the germline V gene, CDR1 is SGHNT and CDR2 is YYREEE (reference sequence). As DNA, the CDR3 is TGTGCCAGCAGGGAAGGGACAGGGTTTGGCGGCTACACCTTC. It specifies CASREGTGFGGYTF.

The chain recombines TRBV5-5 with TRBJ1-1; no clear D gene. V was cut by 1 base and J by 0 bases, with 4 bases left in between. CDR1 is SGHKS and CDR2 is YYEKEE in the germline V gene (reference sequence). This CDR3 is 13 amino acids long. CDR3 coding DNA: TGTGCCAGCAGCTTGTCGGTGAACACTGAAGCTTTCTTT. Its protein is CASSLSVNTEAFF.

The chain combines TRBV28 with TRBJ1-5; no definite D call. Looked up from germline, CDR1 is MDHEN and CDR2 is SYDVKM. The ends were cut back, 5 bases at V and 4 bases at J, with 12 bases in the middle. This CDR3 is built from 14 residues. CDR3 amino acids: CASSPDHSNQPQHF. DNA for the CDR3: TGTGCCAGCAGTCCCGATCACTCTAATCAGCCCCAGCATTTT.

The chain couples TRBV28 to TRBJ2-5, with TRBD1 identical over 11 bases. In germline, CDR1 is MDHEN, CDR2 SYDVKM. This CDR3 contains 15 residues. Trimming removed 2 bases from V and 7 bases from J; junction bases left unmatched: 6. The chain's CDR3 is CASSLGTGGVGTQYF. CDR3 sequence (DNA): TGTGCCAGCAGTTTAGGGACAGGGGGTGTCGGGACCCAGTACTTC.

The genes are TRBV19 and TRBJ2-1; 12 bases are a match to TRBD1. CDR3 length: 16 residues. Trimming took 4 bases from V and 7 from J; bases not matched to a gene: 8. Germline CDR1 and CDR2: LNHDA and SQIVND (reference sequence). The DNA of the CDR3 is TGTGCCAGTAGTAGGCCCGGGACAGGGGGCCCAAATGAGCAGTTCTTC. This translates into CASSRPGTGGPNEQFF.

V gene TRBV6-5 combines with J gene TRBJ1-4; tentative D call: TRBD1 (5 bases). The CDR3 is 12 residues long. Germline-derived CDR1 and CDR2 are MNHEY and SVGAGI. Trimming removed 9 bases at V and 13 bases at J, with 18 bases between. Here the CDR3 reads CASSAARGGLFF. In nucleotides, the CDR3 is TGTGCCAGTAGCGCCGCTCGGGGGGGACTGTTTTTT.

The chain carries TRBV27 and TRBJ2-7; 7 nucleotides line up with TRBD2. The length of the CDR3 is 15 residues. J gave up 2 bases and V 5 bases, and 9 bases lay outside the gene matches. Germline V gene data show CDR1 as MNHEY and CDR2 as SMNVEV (reference sequence). CDR3 DNA sequence: TGTGCCAGCAGTATTTATGGGGGGGAGGCCTACGAGCAGTACTTC. This codes for CASSIYGGEAYEQYF.

This clone was recorded once. CDR3 coding DNA: TGTGCCAGCAGCTTAGAAGGACAGGTTGGTCAGCCCCAGCATTTT. This sequence encodes CASSLEGQVGQPQHF. The chain joins TRBV7-2 to TRBJ1-5, with 7 bases identical to TRBD1. J lost 6 bases, V lost 1 base, and 6 bases had no gene match. CDR1 and CDR2 from the germline V gene are SGHTA and FQGNSA. This CDR3 spans 15 amino acids.

The V gene is TRBV9, the J gene TRBJ1-2; no clear D. Trimming left V 0 bases short and J 3 bases short, with 9 bases between. The germline V gene encodes CDR1 SGDLS and CDR2 YYNGEE. The CDR3 runs 14 residues. DNA of the CDR3: TGTGCCAGCAGCGTAGCAGGCAAGGACTATGGCTACACCTTC. Protein sequence: CASSVAGKDYGYTF.

The V gene is TRBV18, the J gene TRBJ2-1, with 7 bases that match TRBD1. V dropped 5 bases and J dropped 8; count of bases not matched to a gene: 9. There are 14 residues in the CDR3. Germline CDR1 is KGHSH and CDR2 is LQKENI. CDR3 region: CASSLRDSGYEQFF. The CDR3 DNA reads as TGTGCCAGCTCATTAAGGGACAGCGGTTATGAGCAGTTCTTC.

This chain joins TRBV5-5 and TRBJ1-1, with D maybe TRBD1 (6 bases). Per germline, CDR1 SGHKS and CDR2 YYEKEE (reference sequence). V lost 1 base and J lost 11, with 12 bases in between. This CDR3 has 12 amino acids. As DNA, the CDR3 is TGTGCCAGCAGCTTGCAGGGGAACTCGGCTTTCTTT. It specifies CASSLQGNSAFF.

The V gene is TRBV28, the J gene TRBJ1-2; D is perhaps TRBD1 (6 bases). Germline-derived CDR1 and CDR2 are MDHEN and SYDVKM. The V and J ends lost 6 bases and 4 bases respectively, with 15 bases between them. The CDR3 sequence is 14 residues long. CDR3 nucleotides: TGTGCCAGCAGGGAGGGGGGGGCAGTCTATGGCTACACCTTC. Protein product: CASREGGAVYGYTF.

The chain employs TRBV28 and TRBJ1-2, with D possibly matching TRBD1 (5 bases). Trimming removed 7 bases at V and 2 bases at J, with 17 bases between. Germline assignment: CDR1 MDHEN and CDR2 SYDVKM. The CDR3 contains 15 residues. CDR3 coding DNA: TGTGCCAGCACCCGGCAGCAGGGTGGGAACTATGGCTACACCTTC. This codes for CASTRQQGGNYGYTF.

Here the CDR3 DNA reads TGTGCCAGCAGTCCTTGGACAGGCCGTCATGAGACCCAGTACTTC. This translates into CASSPWTGRHETQYF. This chain links TRBV7-2 with TRBJ2-5, with TRBD1 matching 7 bases. The CDR3 contains 15 residues. The V segment lost 6 bases and the J segment 5 bases; nucleotides outside the gene matches: 12. Germline V gene lookup returns CDR1 SGHTA and CDR2 FQGNSA.

The chain joins TRBV25-1 to TRBJ2-2; D ambiguous. The V and J ends lost 3 bases and 4 bases respectively, with 3 bases between them. This CDR3 contains 12 residues. Germline V CDR1 and CDR2: MGHDK, SYGVNS. This chain's CDR3 is CASSDFTGELFF. The CDR3 nucleotides read TGTGCCAGCAGTGACTTCACCGGGGAGCTGTTTTTT.

The chain couples TRBV11-3 to TRBJ1-5, with D possibly TRBD1 on 5 matching bases. From germline, CDR1 is SGHNT and CDR2 YENEEA. V was trimmed by 4 bases and J by 7 bases, leaving 11 bases between them. This CDR3 has 13 residues. The CDR3: CASSSRRDQPQHF. The CDR3 DNA sequence: TGTGCCAGCAGCTCCCGGAGGGACCAGCCCCAGCATTTT.

V and J are TRBV7-2 and TRBJ1-6, with a weak D call TRBD1 (5 bases). V lost 3 bases and J 6 bases, leaving 6 bases between the germline ends. Germline values: CDR1 SGHTA, CDR2 FQGNSA. The CDR3 totals 13 residues. The CDR3 DNA follows: TGTGCCAGCAGCTTTCAGGGTAATTCACCCCTCCACTTT. Translation: CASSFQGNSPLHF.

This chain links TRBV3-1 (or the pseudogene TRBV3-2) with TRBJ1-4; D unresolved. V was clipped by 4 bases and J by 7 bases, with 13 bases between them. CDR1 and CDR2 (germline): LGHDT, YNNKEL (reference sequence). The CDR3 runs to 14 residues. CDR3 region: CASSREPLGEKLFF. The CDR3 nucleotides are TGTGCCAGCAGCCGGGAGCCGTTGGGTGAAAAACTGTTTTTT.

DNA for the CDR3: TGCGCCAGCAGCCTGGACAGGGGAGTCGGGGAGCTGTTTTTT. Its translation is CASSLDRGVGELFF. V usage is TRBV4-1 and J usage is TRBJ2-2, with TRBD1 matching over 9 bases. Germline lookup yields CDR1 MGHRA and CDR2 YSYEKL. The junction had 4 bases not matched to a gene; V was cut back by 4 bases and J by 7 bases. CDR3 size: 14 residues.

This chain links TRBV29-1 with TRBJ2-7; TRBD2 aligns across 8 bases. Trimming at V came to 6 bases and at J to 4 bases, leaving 11 bases not matched to a gene. From germline, CDR1 is SQVTM and CDR2 ANQGSEA. The CDR3 runs to 14 residues. DNA for the CDR3: TGCAGCGTCGCAGCGGGAGTAGCCCCTTACGAGCAGTACTTC. This codes for CSVAAGVAPYEQYF.

This clone has a single count. V is TRBV19 and J is TRBJ1-2; D is unclear. The CDR3 consists of 14 residues. The V gene lost 1 base and the J gene lost 2 bases, with 8 bases spanning the gap. Germline V CDR1 and CDR2: LNHDA, SQIVND (reference sequence). The CDR3 region has the DNA TGTGCCAGTAGTATAGCGACGGGGAACTATGGCTACACCTTC. Amino acid sequence: CASSIATGNYGYTF.

This chain joins TRBV5-4 and TRBJ1-2; 7 bases align to TRBD1. The CDR3 totals 14 residues. J gave up 6 bases and V 2 bases, and 7 bases lay outside the gene matches. Germline loops: CDR1 SGHNT, CDR2 YYREEE (reference sequence). The CDR3 DNA is TGTGCCAGCAGCTTAGACAGGGAAATGCATGGCTACACCTTC. Its translation is CASSLDREMHGYTF.

The chain uses TRBV29-1 and TRBJ2-2; TRBD1 aligns across 7 bases. From germline, CDR1 is SQVTM and CDR2 ANQGSEA. The CDR3 length is 13 residues. Trimming took 7 bases from V and 3 from J; bases not matched to a gene: 5. The CDR3 DNA sequence: TGCAGCGCGGACAGGTCCGACACCGGGGAGCTGTTTTTT. Amino acids: CSADRSDTGELFF.

This chain uses TRBV18 with TRBJ2-7; possible D gene TRBD1, 5 bases. Germline CDR1 and CDR2: KGHSH and LQKENI. Trimming pared 1 base from V and 5 bases from J, leaving 6 bases between. The CDR3 runs 12 residues. CDR3 sequence: CASSPQGNEQYF. The CDR3 bases are TGTGCCAGCTCACCACAGGGGAACGAGCAGTACTTC.

The rearrangement uses TRBV6-5 and TRBJ2-7; possibly TRBD1 for D (6 bases). The ends were cut back, 6 bases at V and 12 bases at J, with 18 bases in the middle. CDR1 and CDR2 (germline): MNHEY, SVGAGI. The CDR3 extends over 12 amino acids. DNA for the CDR3: TGTGCCAGCAGCGGGACAACCCGGGTGGGGTACTTC. As protein: CASSGTTRVGYF.

This clone turned up a few times. The genes are TRBV27 and TRBJ2-7; TRBD1 agrees at 7 bases. J was trimmed by 3 bases and V by 6 bases; bases with no gene match: 11. This CDR3 region has 15 residues. Germline V gives CDR1 MNHEY, CDR2 SMNVEV (reference sequence). The chain's CDR3 is CASSLALTGNYEQYF. CDR3 nucleotides: TGTGCCAGCAGCCTCGCCTTGACAGGGAACTACGAGCAGTACTTC.

The chain carries TRBV7-2 and TRBJ2-5, with 12 bases that match TRBD2. In germline, CDR1 is SGHTA, CDR2 FQGNSA. The V gene end was trimmed by 0 bases and the J gene end by 3 bases; junction bases not matched to a gene: 2. The CDR3 sequence is 16 residues long. As DNA, the CDR3 is TGTGCCAGCAGCTTAGCGGGACTAGCGGGCAAAGAGACCCAGTACTTC. This gives the protein CASSLAGLAGKETQYF. The full variable domain, with the rest looked up from reference TRBV7-2 and TRBJ2-5, is GAGVSQSPSNKVTEKGKDVELRCDPISGHTALYWYRQSLGQGLEFLIYFQGNSAPDKSGLPSDRFSAERTGGSVSTLTIQRTQQEDSAVYLCASSLAGLAGKETQYFGPGTRLLVL.

The CDR3 DNA reads TGTGCCAGCAGCCGGAGGGGAGGGACACTTGCCTACGAGCAGTACTTC. This codes for CASSRRGGTLAYEQYF. This rearrangement joins TRBV5-4 to TRBJ2-7, with D tentatively TRBD2 (7 bases). The CDR3 extends over 16 amino acids. The V gene's germline CDR1 is SGHNT and CDR2 YYREEE (reference sequence). V was cut by 4 bases and J by 2 bases, with 19 bases left in between.

The chain has TRBV6-2 or TRBV6-3 and TRBJ1-2; 7 nucleotides align to TRBD1. The CDR3 consists of 13 residues. The germline CDR1 and CDR2 sequences are MNHEY and SVGEGT. V shed 4 bases and J 8 bases; nucleotides not matched to a gene: 7. The CDR3, as DNA: TGTGCCAGCAGTTGGGACAGCCAGAGGGGCTACACCTTC. Its translation is CASSWDSQRGYTF.

The chain uses TRBV28 and TRBJ1-3, with 7 bases identical to TRBD1. The V gene's germline CDR1 is MDHEN and CDR2 SYDVKM. V shed 5 bases, J shed 3 bases, and the junction held 13 bases outside the gene matches. The CDR3 spans 17 residues. CDR3 sequence reads: CASSPPPLGGSGNTIYF. CDR3 DNA sequence: TGTGCCAGCAGTCCTCCTCCCCTAGGGGGCAGTGGAAACACCATATATTTT. Complete variable domain (other parts from reference TRBV28 and TRBJ1-3): DVKVTQSSRYLVKRTGEKVFLECVQDMDHENMFWYRQDPGLGLRLIYFSYDVKMKEKGDIPEGYSVSREKKERFSLILESASTNQTSMYLCASSPPPLGGSGNTIYFGEGSWLTVV.